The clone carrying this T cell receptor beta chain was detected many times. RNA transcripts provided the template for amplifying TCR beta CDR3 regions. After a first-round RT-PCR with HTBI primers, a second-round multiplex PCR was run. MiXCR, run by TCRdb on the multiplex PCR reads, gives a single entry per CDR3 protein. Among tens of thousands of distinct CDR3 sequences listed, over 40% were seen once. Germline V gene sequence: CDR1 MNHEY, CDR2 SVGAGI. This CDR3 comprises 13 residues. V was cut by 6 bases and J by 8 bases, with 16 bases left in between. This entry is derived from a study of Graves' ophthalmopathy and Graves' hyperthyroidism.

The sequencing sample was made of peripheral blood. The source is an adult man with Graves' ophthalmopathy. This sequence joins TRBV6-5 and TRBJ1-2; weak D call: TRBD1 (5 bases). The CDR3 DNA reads TGTGCCAGCAGACGGGACGGTGAAGGAGGCTACACCTTC. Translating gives CASRRDGEGGYTF.